These T cell receptor beta chains were read from a single sample in a study of technical replicates of blood from several donors. Clones were sequenced by immunoSEQ multiplex PCR, and TCRdb holds only the in-frame ones, with some missing. The data hold about 59,000 clones, with 85% to 90% observed a single time. The sequencing input was PBMCs. The origin of the receptors is a human donor in good health. Some clones in this sample may be carry-over from other donors' samples. Each CDR3 is given without its conserved first and last residue. Fields, in order: V gene, CDR3 protein.

TRBV4-2,ASSGLGPLGSPGELF
TRBV6-6,ASSLTDTPNQPQH
TRBV14,ASSSGLLEQY
TRBV11-2,ASSFLAAPSYEQY
TRBV6-6,ASRDTSGPTYEQY
TRBV4-3,ASSPQHERLYNEQF
TRBV28,ASRATGGAKNIQY
TRBV4-1,ASSQVIRGQGALGGYT
TRBV11-1,ASSRLAGGRGSTDTQY
TRBV19,ASSAGKNTEAF
TRBV7-2,ASSPRAYNEQF
TRBV9,ASSVSSGGANTQY
TRBV19,ASRRTGGYEQY
TRBV5-1,ASSLPSGGSGEQY
TRBV25-1,ASSEQGSNTGELF
TRBV6-5,ASSYSTSGRHEQY
TRBV4-2,ASSQRGQGSSYEQY
TRBV4-3,ASSQGRGGLTEAF
TRBV7-8,ASSSSRGEQY
TRBV5-1,ASSLAGVRQRAF
TRBV15,ATGTSYEQY
TRBV4-2,ASSQESTGGSYGYT
TRBV6-6,ASSNPTGSYT
TRBV4-1,ASSQDNEGASNYGYT
TRBV9,ASSVELVNEQF
TRBV6-6,ASSYKGQDYEQY
TRBV5-1,ASSLSSGETQY
TRBV7-2,ASSRDRSEQY
TRBV10-3,AISDLGGRVGTQY
TRBV4-2,ASSQGLNRGGPGATNEKLF
TRBV6-5,ASSYSIAGAYEQY
TRBV11-3,ASSPHQSGSADTQY
TRBV19,ASSEGWVMGTEAF
TRBV4-3,ASSQDRANQPQH
TRBV4-1,ASSQDVVTGVGKTQY
TRBV2,ASSEGVSFRDRGYEQY
TRBV15,ATSSGPGAGSNQPQH
TRBV5-1,ASSSSSGGETQY
TRBV9,ASSVGFGSRSNYGYT
TRBV2,ASSPNGASNQPQH
TRBV7-8,ASSLEVSLGSGYT
TRBV6-5,ASSYGQGPPKNIQY
TRBV7-6,ASSLGSGQETQY
TRBV29-1,SVGSMAVNYGYT
TRBV27,ASSSWDNLYEQY
TRBV5-4,ASSLGAAEAF
TRBV5-4,ASSLTGGAGETQY
TRBV7-3,ASSSYGAGETQY
TRBV7-6,ASSLQGQGNSPLH
TRBV19,ASSILQGGTEAF